This TCR beta chain emerged from a study of T cells in Graves' hyperthyroidism and ophthalmopathy. The CDR3 is made up of 15 amino acids. The ends lost 3 bases at V and 9 bases at J; junction bases unmatched: 10. The germline gives CDR1 SNHLY, CDR2 FYNNEI. This clonotype was observed a few times. The investigators amplified TCR beta CDR3 regions from RNA transcripts. Carried out on the TCR CDR3, a first-round RT-PCR used the HTBI primer set. TCRdb fed the multiplex PCR reads into MiXCR, producing one record per CDR3 protein. Of 600,000 to 850,000 distinct CDR3 sequences listed, under 20% are singletons. Pregnant or lactating patients were excluded, as were those with uncontrolled infection or other autoimmune disease.

Sequencing was carried out using blood. The sequence was collected from a woman aged 50 to 65 with Graves' hyperthyroidism that later progressed to Graves' ophthalmopathy. The chain is built from TRBV2 and TRBJ2-1, with 8 bases identical to TRBD2. This CDR3 is CASSDGYRGGLEQFF. DNA of the CDR3: TGTGCCAGCAGTGACGGTTACCGGGGGGGCCTTGAGCAGTTCTTC.